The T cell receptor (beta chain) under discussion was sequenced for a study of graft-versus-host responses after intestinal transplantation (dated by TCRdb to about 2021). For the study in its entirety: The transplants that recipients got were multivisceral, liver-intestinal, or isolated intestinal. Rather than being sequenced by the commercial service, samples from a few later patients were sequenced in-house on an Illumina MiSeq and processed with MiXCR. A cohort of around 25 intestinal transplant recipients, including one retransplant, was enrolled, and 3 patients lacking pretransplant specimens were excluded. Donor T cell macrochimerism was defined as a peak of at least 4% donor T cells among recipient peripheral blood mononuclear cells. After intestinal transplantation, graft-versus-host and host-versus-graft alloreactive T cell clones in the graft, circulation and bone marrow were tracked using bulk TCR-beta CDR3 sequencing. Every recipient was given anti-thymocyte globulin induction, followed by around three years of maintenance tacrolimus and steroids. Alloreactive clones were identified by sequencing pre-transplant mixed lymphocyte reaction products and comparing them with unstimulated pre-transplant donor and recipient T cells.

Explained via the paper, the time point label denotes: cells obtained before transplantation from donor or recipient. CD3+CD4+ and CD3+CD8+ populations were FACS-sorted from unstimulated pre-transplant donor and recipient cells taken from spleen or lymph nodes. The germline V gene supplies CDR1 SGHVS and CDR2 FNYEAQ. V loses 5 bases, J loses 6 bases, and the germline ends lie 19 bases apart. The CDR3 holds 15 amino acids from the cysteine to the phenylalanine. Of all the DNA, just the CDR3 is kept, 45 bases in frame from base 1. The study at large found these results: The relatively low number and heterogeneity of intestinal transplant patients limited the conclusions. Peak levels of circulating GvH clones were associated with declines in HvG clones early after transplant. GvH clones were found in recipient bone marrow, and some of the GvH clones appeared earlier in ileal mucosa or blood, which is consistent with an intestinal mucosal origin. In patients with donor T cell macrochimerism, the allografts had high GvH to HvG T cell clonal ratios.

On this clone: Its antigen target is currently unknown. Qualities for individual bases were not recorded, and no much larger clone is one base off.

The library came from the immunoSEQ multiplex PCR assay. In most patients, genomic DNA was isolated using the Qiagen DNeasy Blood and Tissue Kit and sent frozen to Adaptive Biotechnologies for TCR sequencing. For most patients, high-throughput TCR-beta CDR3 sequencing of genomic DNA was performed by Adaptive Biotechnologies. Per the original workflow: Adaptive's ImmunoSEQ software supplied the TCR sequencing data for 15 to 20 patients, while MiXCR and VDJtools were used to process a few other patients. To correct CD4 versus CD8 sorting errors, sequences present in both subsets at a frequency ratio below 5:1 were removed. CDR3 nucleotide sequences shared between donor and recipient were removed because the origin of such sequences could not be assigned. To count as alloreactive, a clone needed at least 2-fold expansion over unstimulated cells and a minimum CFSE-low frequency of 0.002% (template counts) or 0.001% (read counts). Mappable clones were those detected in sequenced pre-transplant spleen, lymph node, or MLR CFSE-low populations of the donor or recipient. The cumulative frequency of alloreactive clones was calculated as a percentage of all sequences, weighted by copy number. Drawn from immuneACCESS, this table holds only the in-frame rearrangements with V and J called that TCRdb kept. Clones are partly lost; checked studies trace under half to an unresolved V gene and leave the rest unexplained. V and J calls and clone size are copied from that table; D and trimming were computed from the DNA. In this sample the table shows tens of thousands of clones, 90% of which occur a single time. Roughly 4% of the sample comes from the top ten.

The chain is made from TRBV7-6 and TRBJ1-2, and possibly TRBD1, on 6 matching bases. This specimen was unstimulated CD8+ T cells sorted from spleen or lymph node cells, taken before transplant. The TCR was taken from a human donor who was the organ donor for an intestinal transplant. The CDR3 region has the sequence CASSDVRRTADGYTF. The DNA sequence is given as TGTGCCAGCAGCGATGTCCGGAGGACAGCGGATGGCTACACCTTC.